This TCR beta chain was sequenced in a study of molecular identifiers for immune sequencing clone quantification. Broader study findings: Whereas clones above 20 RNA copies held under 1% of naive-cell molecules, they held over 98% of effector molecules.

With V trimmed by 3 bases and J by 4 bases, 3 bases remained unmatched. The CDR3 is 14 amino acids. Germline V CDR1 and CDR2: DFQATT, SNEGSKA (reference sequence). Using its own MiXCR run on the PCR reads, TCRdb lists one record per CDR3 protein. The data hold 10,000 or so distinct CDR3 sequences, with roughly a sixth observed a single time. Sorting defined naive CD8 T cells as CD8+CD4-CCR7+CD45RA+. By frequency in the sample, this clonotype is medium-sized. The antigen remains unidentified. This sequence joins TRBV20-1 and TRBJ2-7, with TRBD2 identical over 13 bases. The receptor comes from a human donor in good health. Some libraries in this study had Jurkat cell RNA spiked in. The sample taken for sequencing was naive CD8+ T cells from blood, with Jurkat cell RNA spiked in. Subset indicated: FACS-sorted CD8+CD4-CCR7+CD45RA+ naive T cells. CDR3 DNA: TGCAGTGCTAGGGGACTAGCGGGATCTTACGAGCAGTACTTC. Translated: CSARGLAGSYEQYF.